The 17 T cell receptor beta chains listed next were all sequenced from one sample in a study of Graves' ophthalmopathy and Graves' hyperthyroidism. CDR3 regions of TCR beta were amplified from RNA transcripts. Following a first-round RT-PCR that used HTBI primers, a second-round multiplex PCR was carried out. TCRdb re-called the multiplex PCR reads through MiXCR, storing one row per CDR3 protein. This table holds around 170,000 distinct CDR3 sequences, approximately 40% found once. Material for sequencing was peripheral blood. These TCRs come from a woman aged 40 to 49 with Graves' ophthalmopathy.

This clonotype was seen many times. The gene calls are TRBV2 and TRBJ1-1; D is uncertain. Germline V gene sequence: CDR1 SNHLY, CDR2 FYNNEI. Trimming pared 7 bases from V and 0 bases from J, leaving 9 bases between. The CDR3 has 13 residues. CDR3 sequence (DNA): TGTGCCAGCACTTGGGGATTGAACACTGAAGCTTTCTTT. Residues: CASTWGLNTEAFF. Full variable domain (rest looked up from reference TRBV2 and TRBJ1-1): EPEVTQTPSHQVTQMGQEVILRCVPISNHLYFYWYRQILGQKVEFLVSFYNNEISEKSEIFDDQFSVERPDGSNFTLKIRSTKLEDSAMYFCASTWGLNTEAFFGQGTRLTVV.

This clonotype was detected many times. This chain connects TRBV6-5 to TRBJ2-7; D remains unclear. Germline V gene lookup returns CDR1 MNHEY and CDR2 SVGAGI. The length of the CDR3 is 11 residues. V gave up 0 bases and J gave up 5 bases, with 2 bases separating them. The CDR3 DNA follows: TGTGCCAGCAGTTACTCAGACGAGCAGTACTTC. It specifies CASSYSDEQYF.

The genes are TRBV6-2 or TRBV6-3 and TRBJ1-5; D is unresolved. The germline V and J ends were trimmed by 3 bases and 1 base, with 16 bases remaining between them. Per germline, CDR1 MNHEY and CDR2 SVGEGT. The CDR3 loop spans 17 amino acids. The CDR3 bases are TGTGCCAGCAGTTATCCCCCACGGGATAGGAGCAATCAGCCCCAGCATTTT. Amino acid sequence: CASSYPPRDRSNQPQHF.

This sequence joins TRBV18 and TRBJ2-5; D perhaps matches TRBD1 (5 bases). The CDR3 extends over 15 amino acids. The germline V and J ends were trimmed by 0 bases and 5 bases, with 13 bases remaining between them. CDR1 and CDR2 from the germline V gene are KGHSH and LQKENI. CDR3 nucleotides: TGTGCCAGCTCACCACCGAGTGCAGGGCATGAGACCCAGTACTTC. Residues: CASSPPSAGHETQYF.

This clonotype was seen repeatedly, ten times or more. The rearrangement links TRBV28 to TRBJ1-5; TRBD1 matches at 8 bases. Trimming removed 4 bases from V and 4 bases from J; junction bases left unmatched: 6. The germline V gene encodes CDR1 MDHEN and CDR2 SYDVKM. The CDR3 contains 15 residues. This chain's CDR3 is CASSSTGTGNQPQHF. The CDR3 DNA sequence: TGTGCCAGCAGTTCTACCGGGACAGGAAATCAGCCCCAGCATTTT. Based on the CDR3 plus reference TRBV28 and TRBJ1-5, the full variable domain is DVKVTQSSRYLVKRTGEKVFLECVQDMDHENMFWYRQDPGLGLRLIYFSYDVKMKEKGDIPEGYSVSREKKERFSLILESASTNQTSMYLCASSSTGTGNQPQHFGDGTRLSIL.

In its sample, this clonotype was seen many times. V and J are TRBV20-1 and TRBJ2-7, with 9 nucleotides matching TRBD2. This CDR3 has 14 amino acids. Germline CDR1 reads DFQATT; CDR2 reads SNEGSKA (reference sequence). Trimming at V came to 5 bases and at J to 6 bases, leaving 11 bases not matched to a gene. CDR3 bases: TGCAGTGCTCGGCTAGCGGGACCCCGGGGCGAGCAGTACTTC. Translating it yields CSARLAGPRGEQYF.

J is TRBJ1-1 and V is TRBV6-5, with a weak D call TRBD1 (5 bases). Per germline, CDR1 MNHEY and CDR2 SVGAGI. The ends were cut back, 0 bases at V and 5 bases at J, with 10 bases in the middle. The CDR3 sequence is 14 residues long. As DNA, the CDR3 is TGTGCCAGCAGTTACTCACAGGAGGGAACTGAAGCTTTCTTT. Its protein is CASSYSQEGTEAFF.

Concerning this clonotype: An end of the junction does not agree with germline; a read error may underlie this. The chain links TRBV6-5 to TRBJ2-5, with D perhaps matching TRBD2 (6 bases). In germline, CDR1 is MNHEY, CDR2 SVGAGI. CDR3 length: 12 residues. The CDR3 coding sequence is TGTGCCAGCAGCTTAGCGAAACTAGCCAAACACTTC. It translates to CASSLAKLAKHF.

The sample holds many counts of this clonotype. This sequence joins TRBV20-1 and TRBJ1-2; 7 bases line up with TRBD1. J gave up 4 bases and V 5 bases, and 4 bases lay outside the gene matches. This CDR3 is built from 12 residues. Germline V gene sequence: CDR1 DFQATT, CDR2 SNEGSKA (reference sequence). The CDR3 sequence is CSAWDSPYGYTF. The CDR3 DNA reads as TGCAGTGCTTGGGACAGCCCCTATGGCTACACCTTC.

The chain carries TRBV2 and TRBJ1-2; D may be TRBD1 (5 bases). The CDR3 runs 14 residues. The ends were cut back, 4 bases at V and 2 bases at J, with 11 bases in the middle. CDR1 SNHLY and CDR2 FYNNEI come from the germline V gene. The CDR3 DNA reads TGTGCCAGCAGTGGACGGACAACCAACTATGGCTACACCTTC. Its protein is CASSGRTTNYGYTF.

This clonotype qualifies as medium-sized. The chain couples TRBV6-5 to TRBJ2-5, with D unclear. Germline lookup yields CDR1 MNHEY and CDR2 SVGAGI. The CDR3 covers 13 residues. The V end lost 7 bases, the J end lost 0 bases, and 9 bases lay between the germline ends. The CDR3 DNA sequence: TGTGCCAGCACGGAGATCGACCAAGAGACCCAGTACTTC. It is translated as CASTEIDQETQYF.

Here the CDR3 DNA reads TGTGCCAGCAGTTGGGGACACATGAACACTGAAGCTTTCTTT. It yields the protein CASSWGHMNTEAFF. The rearrangement uses TRBV27 and TRBJ1-1; the D gene is possibly TRBD1 (6 bases). This CDR3 comprises 14 residues. In germline, CDR1 is MNHEY, CDR2 SMNVEV (reference sequence). V lost 4 bases to trimming and J lost 0 bases, with 9 bases between them.

CDR3 sequence reads: CASSYNTGRGETQYF. CDR3 bases: TGTGCCAGCAGTTACAATACGGGGCGCGGGGAGACCCAGTACTTC. V gene TRBV6-5 combines with J gene TRBJ2-5; D is tentatively TRBD1 or TRBD2 (5 bases each). The germline V and J ends were trimmed by 2 bases and 5 bases, with 15 bases remaining between them. Germline assignment: CDR1 MNHEY and CDR2 SVGAGI. CDR3 length: 15 residues.

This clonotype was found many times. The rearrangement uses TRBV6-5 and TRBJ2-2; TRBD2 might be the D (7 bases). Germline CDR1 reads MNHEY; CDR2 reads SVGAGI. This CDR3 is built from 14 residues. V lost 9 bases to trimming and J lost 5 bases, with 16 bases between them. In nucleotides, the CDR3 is TGTGCCAGTGGGGGGGGGGCGTTTACCGGGGAGCTGTTTTTT. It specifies CASGGGAFTGELFF.

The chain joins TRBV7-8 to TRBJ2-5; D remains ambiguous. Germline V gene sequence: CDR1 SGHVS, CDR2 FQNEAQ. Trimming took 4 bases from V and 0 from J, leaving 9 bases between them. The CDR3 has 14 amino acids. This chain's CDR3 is CASSSPTYQETQYF. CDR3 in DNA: TGTGCCAGCAGCTCCCCTACGTACCAAGAGACCCAGTACTTC. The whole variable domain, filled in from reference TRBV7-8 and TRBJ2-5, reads GAGVSQSPRYKVAKRGQDVALRCDPISGHVSLFWYQQALGQGPEFLTYFQNEAQLDKSGLPSDRFFAERPEGSVSTLKIQRTQQEDSAVYLCASSSPTYQETQYFGPGTRLLVL.

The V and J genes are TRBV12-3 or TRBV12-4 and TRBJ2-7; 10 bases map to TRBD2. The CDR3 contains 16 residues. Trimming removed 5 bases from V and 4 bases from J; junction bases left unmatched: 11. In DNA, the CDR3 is TGTGCCAGCAGTGAAGGGGTAGCGGGAGGCCTTTACGAGCAGTACTTC. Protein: CASSEGVAGGLYEQYF.

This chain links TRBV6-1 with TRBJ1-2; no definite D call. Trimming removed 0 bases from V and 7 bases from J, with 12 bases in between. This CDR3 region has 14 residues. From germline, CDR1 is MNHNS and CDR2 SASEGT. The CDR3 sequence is CASSEARDGFGYTF. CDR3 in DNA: TGTGCCAGCAGTGAAGCGAGAGATGGTTTTGGCTACACCTTC.